Presented here are 25 T cell receptor beta chains from one specimen sequenced in a study of CD8+ T cells in alopecia areata. Following RNA extraction, reverse transcription yielded cDNA that acted as the sequencing template. The protocol was immunoSEQ multiplex PCR, while the TCRdb copy is restricted to in-frame clones and leaves out a portion. In the table there are about 180,000 clones, more than 60% of which are singletons. Sequencing was performed on CD4+ T cells sorted from blood, taken at week 0. These receptors all come from a human donor with alopecia areata.

The chain carries TRBV9 and TRBJ2-3; D may be TRBD1 or TRBD2 (5 bases each). From germline, CDR1 is SGDLS and CDR2 YYNGEE. There are 15 residues in the CDR3. Trimming stripped 2 bases from V and 1 base from J, with 11 bases between. The CDR3 loop is CASSVHGARTDTQYF. Written as DNA, the CDR3 is TGTGCCAGCAGCGTTCACGGGGCACGCACAGATACGCAGTATTTT. Together with reference TRBV9 and TRBJ2-3, the CDR3 gives the full variable domain: DSGVTQTPKHLITATGQRVTLRCSPRSGDLSVYWYQQSLDQGLQFLIQYYNGEERAKGNILERFSAQQFPDLHSELNLSSLELGDSALYFCASSVHGARTDTQYFGPGTRLTVL.

Concerning this clone: The same CDR3 can be traced to other DNA sequences in this sample. This chain connects TRBV4-3 to TRBJ1-1; D gene unclear. This CDR3 comprises 13 residues. V lost 6 bases and J lost 0, with 8 bases in between. Germline assignment: CDR1 LGHNA and CDR2 YSLEER. The CDR3 here is CASSPVVNTEAFF. The DNA for the CDR3 is TGCGCCAGCAGTCCTGTAGTGAACACTGAAGCTTTCTTT.

This chain uses TRBV5-1 with TRBJ1-1; D is unclear. In germline, CDR1 is SGHRS, CDR2 YFSETQ. Trimming removed 5 bases from V and 5 bases from J, with 13 bases in between. The CDR3 length is 13 residues. The CDR3 DNA reads as TGCGCCAGCAGTTTGTACAGTGTGACTGAAGCTTTCTTT. Amino acids: CASSLYSVTEAFF.

The rearrangement joins TRBV30 to TRBJ1-5, with D unresolved. CDR3 size: 14 residues. Deletions cut 1 base from V and 5 bases from J, with 12 bases between. Germline-derived CDR1 and CDR2 are GTSNPN and SVGIG (reference sequence). CDR3 protein: CAWSGRSVHQPQHF. The CDR3 DNA reads TGTGCCTGGAGTGGTCGGTCAGTTCATCAGCCCCAGCATTTT. Full variable domain (outside the CDR3, taken from reference TRBV30 and TRBJ1-5): SQTIHQWPATLVQPVGSPLSLECTVEGTSNPNLYWYRQAAGRGLQLLFYSVGIGQISSEVPQNLSASRPQDRQFILSSKKLLLSDSGFYLCAWSGRSVHQPQHFGDGTRLSIL.

The chain links TRBV30 to TRBJ1-1; D gene ambiguous. V was cut by 2 bases and J by 7 bases, with 8 bases left in between. There are 11 residues in the CDR3. CDR1 GTSNPN and CDR2 SVGIG come from the germline V gene (reference sequence). CDR3 protein: CAWSIENEAFF. CDR3 nucleotide sequence: TGTGCCTGGAGTATCGAGAATGAAGCTTTCTTT.

Points on this clone: At the DNA level, this CDR3 is encoded by other sequences in the same sample as well. The chain is built from TRBV5-1 and TRBJ2-6; 7 bases line up with TRBD1. Germline V gene lookup returns CDR1 SGHRS and CDR2 YFSETQ. V trimming: 3 bases; J trimming: 2 bases; junction bases outside the gene matches: 2. The CDR3 contains 15 residues. The CDR3 DNA reads as TGCGCCAGCAGCTCACAGGGGACTGGGGCCAACGTCCTGACTTTC. Protein product: CASSSQGTGANVLTF. The variable domain in full, with the rest retrieved from reference TRBV5-1 and TRBJ2-6, is KAGVTQTPRYLIKTRGQQVTLSCSPISGHRSVSWYQQTPGQGLQFLFEYFSETQRNKGNFPGRFSGRQFSNSRSEMNVSTLELGDSALYLCASSSQGTGANVLTFGAGSRLTVL.

The V call is TRBV6-6, the J call TRBJ2-1, with TRBD2 matching over 7 bases. There are 16 residues in the CDR3. Per the germline V gene, CDR1 is MNHNY and CDR2 is SVGAGI (reference sequence). The V and J ends lost 5 bases and 7 bases, in that order; junction bases with no gene match: 14. CDR3: CASSTFLAGGGNEQFF. The CDR3 DNA is TGTGCCAGCAGTACGTTCTTAGCGGGTGGGGGTAATGAGCAGTTCTTC.

The rearrangement joins TRBV7-9 to TRBJ2-1, with 8 bases matching TRBD2. The CDR3 has 18 residues. Germline trimming cut 1 base from V and 4 bases from J; bases unmatched to any gene: 12. CDR1 is SEHNR and CDR2 is FQNEAQ in the germline V gene (reference sequence). This CDR3 is CASSLVWGNSGAYNEQFF. The DNA for the CDR3 is TGTGCCAGCAGCTTAGTTTGGGGGAATAGCGGGGCATACAATGAGCAGTTCTTC.

CDR3 sequence (DNA): TGTGCCAGCAGCTTGGGACAGGCTCCAACCGGGGAGCTGTTTTTT. Amino acids: CASSLGQAPTGELFF. The V gene is TRBV7-6, the J gene TRBJ2-2, with 8 bases identical to TRBD1. The trim removed 3 bases at V and 5 bases at J, leaving 5 bases unmatched. The CDR3 loop spans 15 amino acids. CDR1 and CDR2 (germline): SGHVS, FNYEAQ.

The chain joins TRBV29-1 to TRBJ1-2; weak D call: TRBD1 (5 bases). From germline, CDR1 is SQVTM and CDR2 ANQGSEA. Trimming removed 6 bases at V and 2 bases at J, with 10 bases between. This CDR3 is 12 amino acids long. CDR3 amino acids: CSVVGGNYGYTF. CDR3 nucleotides: TGCAGCGTCGTCGGGGGAAACTATGGCTACACCTTC.

The chain joins TRBV29-1 to TRBJ2-6; 12 bases are a match to TRBD1. The CDR3 sequence is 15 residues long. The V gene's germline CDR1 is SQVTM and CDR2 ANQGSEA. Trimming removed 6 bases from V and 4 bases from J; junction bases left unmatched: 4. The CDR3 loop is CSVGQGASGANVLTF. CDR3 in DNA: TGCAGCGTGGGACAGGGGGCCTCAGGGGCCAACGTCCTGACTTTC.

The gene calls are TRBV5-6 and TRBJ1-6, with 7 nucleotides matching TRBD1. In germline, CDR1 is SGHDT, CDR2 YYEEEE. V lost 4 bases to trimming and J lost 5 bases; unmatched junction nucleotides: 0. The CDR3 is 13 amino acids. This CDR3 is CASSDRDNSPLHF. The CDR3, as DNA: TGTGCCAGCAGCGACAGGGATAATTCACCCCTCCACTTT.

This clone has only one observation. This chain connects TRBV27 to TRBJ2-5, with D uncertain. The CDR3 loop spans 14 amino acids. The germline gives CDR1 MNHEY, CDR2 SMNVEV (reference sequence). The germline V and J ends were trimmed by 3 bases and 0 bases, with 8 bases remaining between them. CDR3 nucleotides: TGTGCCAGCAGTTTTCGAGGAAACCAAGAGACCCAGTACTTC. This encodes CASSFRGNQETQYF.

V and J are TRBV9 and TRBJ1-1; D ambiguous. V was shortened by 0 bases and J by 2 bases, with 8 bases between the two germline ends. The germline V gene has CDR1 SGDLS and CDR2 YYNGEE. This CDR3 has 14 amino acids. The CDR3 DNA reads TGTGCCAGCAGCGTAGACGGATTTAACACTGAAGCTTTCTTT. It codes for CASSVDGFNTEAFF.

Only a few counts were recorded for this clone. This sequence joins TRBV23-1 and TRBJ1-5; D not resolved. Being an ORF, TRBV23-1 has a function that is uncertain. Trimming stripped 6 bases from V and 2 bases from J, with 11 bases between. CDR3 length: 14 residues. CDR3 nucleotides: TGCGCCAGCAGGGCGGGTCAGGGCAATCAGCCCCAGCATTTT. It translates to CASRAGQGNQPQHF.

The gene calls are TRBV5-1 and TRBJ2-1; D is possibly TRBD1 or TRBD2 (5 bases each). Trimming left V 4 bases short and J 3 bases short, with 14 bases between. Germline CDR1 is SGHRS and CDR2 is YFSETQ. There are 15 residues in the CDR3. The CDR3 region is CASSPFGADYNEQFF. DNA of the CDR3: TGCGCCAGCAGCCCATTCGGGGCGGACTACAATGAGCAGTTCTTC.

There are a few counts of this clone. V and J are TRBV2 and TRBJ2-5; maybe TRBD2 (7 bases). V was cut by 2 bases and J by 4 bases, with 17 bases left in between. This CDR3 is built from 16 residues. The germline CDR1 and CDR2 sequences are SNHLY and FYNNEI. The CDR3 DNA reads TGTGCCAGCAGTGAAAGTAGTTTAAGGGGGGGAGAGACCCAGTACTTC. Translated: CASSESSLRGGETQYF.

The chain employs TRBV25-1 and TRBJ2-7; weak D call: TRBD2 (7 bases). The CDR3 has 17 residues. Trimming stripped 6 bases from V and 1 base from J, with 22 bases between. From germline, CDR1 is MGHDK and CDR2 SYGVNS. The CDR3 region is CASSPAKVGGASYEQYF. For the CDR3, the DNA is TGTGCCAGCAGCCCAGCCAAGGTGGGGGGGGCGTCCTACGAGCAGTACTTC.

The rearrangement joins TRBV30 to TRBJ2-7, with D maybe TRBD2 (6 bases). CDR1 GTSNPN and CDR2 SVGIG come from the germline V gene (reference sequence). V lost 1 base and J 7 bases, leaving 17 bases between the germline ends. This CDR3 is built from 14 residues. CDR3 sequence: CAWSGLGGLREQYF. In DNA, the CDR3 is TGTGCCTGGAGTGGGTTGGGGGGATTGAGGGAGCAGTACTTC.

This clone was detected only a few times. This sequence joins TRBV4-3 and TRBJ1-4; a possible D gene is TRBD1 (5 bases). Germline lookup yields CDR1 LGHNA and CDR2 YSLEER. The CDR3 covers 15 residues. V was shortened by 3 bases and J by 6 bases, with 14 bases between the two germline ends. CDR3: CASSHYGGGDEKLFF. The CDR3 DNA reads TGCGCCAGCAGCCATTATGGGGGTGGAGATGAAAAACTGTTTTTT.

The V call is TRBV4-3, the J call TRBJ1-6; 8 nucleotides match TRBD1. Germline CDR1 is LGHNA and CDR2 is YSLEER. J gave up 10 bases and V 1 base, and 9 bases lay outside the gene matches. This CDR3 contains 16 residues. In DNA, the CDR3 is TGCGCCAGCAGCCAAGTCAGGGGGCTGACGGCGTCACCCCTCCACTTT. Encoded protein: CASSQVRGLTASPLHF.

The chain combines TRBV5-4 with TRBJ2-2; 11 nucleotides align to TRBD1. The CDR3 consists of 15 residues. Germline lookup yields CDR1 SGHNT and CDR2 YYREEE (reference sequence). V gave up 4 bases and J gave up 4 bases; unmatched junction bases: 3. Written as DNA, the CDR3 is TGTGCCAGCAGCCCCGGGACAGGGGGCACCGGGGAGCTGTTTTTT. As protein: CASSPGTGGTGELFF.

The sample holds a few counts of this clone. The chain is built from TRBV6-6 and TRBJ1-4; TRBD1 matches at 7 bases. CDR3 size: 12 residues. CDR1 is MNHNY, CDR2 SVGAGI, per germline (reference sequence). The ends lost 6 bases at V and 5 bases at J; junction bases unmatched: 0. The CDR3 DNA reads as TGTGCCAGCAGACAGGGGAATGAAAAACTGTTTTTT. This sequence encodes CASRQGNEKLFF.

This chain uses TRBV9 with TRBJ2-3, with 9 bases matching TRBD1. Germline-derived CDR1 and CDR2 are SGDLS and YYNGEE. V shed 4 bases, J shed 2 bases, and the junction held 5 bases outside the gene matches. There are 15 residues in the CDR3. The CDR3 DNA is TGTGCCAGCAGCCCCGGGGACAGGGCCACAGATACGCAGTATTTT. This sequence encodes CASSPGDRATDTQYF.

The chain links TRBV5-4 to TRBJ2-7, with 8 positions matching TRBD1. CDR1 is SGHNT and CDR2 is YYREEE in the germline V gene (reference sequence). The CDR3 has 14 residues. The V gene end was trimmed by 3 bases and the J gene end by 3 bases; junction bases not matched to a gene: 5. CDR3 bases: TGTGCCAGCAGCTCCGGACAGGGTCGCTACGAGCAGTACTTC. Protein: CASSSGQGRYEQYF.